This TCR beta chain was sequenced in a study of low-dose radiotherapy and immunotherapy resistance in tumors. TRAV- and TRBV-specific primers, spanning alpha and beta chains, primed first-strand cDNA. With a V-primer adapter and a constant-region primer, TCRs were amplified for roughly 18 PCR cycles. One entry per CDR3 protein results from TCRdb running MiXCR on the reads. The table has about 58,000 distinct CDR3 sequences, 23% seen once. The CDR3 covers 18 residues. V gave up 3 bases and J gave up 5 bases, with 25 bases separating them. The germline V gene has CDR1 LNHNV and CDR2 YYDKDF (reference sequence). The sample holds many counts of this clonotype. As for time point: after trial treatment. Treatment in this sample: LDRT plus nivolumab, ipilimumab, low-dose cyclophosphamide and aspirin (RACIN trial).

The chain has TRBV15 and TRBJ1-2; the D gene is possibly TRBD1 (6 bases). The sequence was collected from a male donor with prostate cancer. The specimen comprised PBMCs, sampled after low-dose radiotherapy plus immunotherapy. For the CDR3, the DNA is TGTGCCACCAGCAGCGGCTCATACCGGGAGGGGGAGAAATATGGCTACACCTTC. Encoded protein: CATSSGSYREGEKYGYTF.